Following are 23 T cell receptor beta chains from one sample sequenced in a study of T-cell reconstitution after alpha-beta-depleted transplantation in children (dated by TCRdb to about 2016). Library construction relied on PCR. The reads were generated on an Illumina HiSeq 2500. TCR library preparation used molecular barcoding, with unique molecular identifiers applied to normalize quantification of the TCRbeta repertoire. TCRdb cleaned the public reads at Q25 with fastp, built clones with MiXCR and kept in-frame beta chains. Each entry merges the rows of one CDR3 protein and shows their most common DNA and genes. This sample is represented by a few hundred thousand distinct CDR3 sequences; under 13% of them were singletons. The ten largest clonotypes hold around 2.5% of the sample. This sample comprised PBMCs from the stem cell graft donor, obtained from the stem cell graft. The receptors were gathered from a human donor who donated a stem cell graft to a child with acute lymphoblastic leukemia.

CDR3 sequence reads: CSARDRDRGQETQYF. CDR3 in DNA: TGCAGTGCTAGAGATCGGGACAGGGGGCAAGAGACCCAGTACTTC. The J gene is TRBJ2-5, the V gene TRBV20-1, with 11 bases that match TRBD1. The CDR3 length is 15 residues. Germline CDR1 and CDR2: DFQATT and SNEGSKA (reference sequence). After removal of 0 bases from V and 2 bases from J, the junction contained 2 bases not matched to a gene.

This clonotype was recorded at least ten times. The chain joins TRBV20-1 to TRBJ1-5; D may be TRBD1 (5 bases). This CDR3 has 15 amino acids. Germline V CDR1 and CDR2: DFQATT, SNEGSKA (reference sequence). The V end was cut by 0 bases, the J end by 4 bases, with 13 bases between. The CDR3 bases are TGCAGTGCTAGAGATGGGGGGGTTGCAAATCAGCCCCAGCATTTT. Its protein is CSARDGGVANQPQHF.

This clonotype has at least ten counts. This chain links TRBV5-1 with TRBJ1-1, with D uncertain. Trimming took off 0 bases at V and 6 bases at J, with 18 bases between the two ends. The CDR3 totals 16 residues. Germline V gene data show CDR1 as SGHRS and CDR2 as YFSETQ. In DNA form, the CDR3 reads TGCGCCAGCAGCTTGGGCGCTAGAGTGGGGAAACCTGAAGCTTTCTTT. Amino acid sequence: CASSLGARVGKPEAFF.

This clonotype was seen a handful of times. CDR3 nucleotide sequence: TGTGCCAGCTCACCCCGGGACAGTCGATACACCGGGGAGCTGTTTTTT. Residues: CASSPRDSRYTGELFF. The rearrangement uses TRBV18 and TRBJ2-2; TRBD1 matches at 7 bases. Germline V gives CDR1 KGHSH, CDR2 LQKENI. Trimming took 3 bases from V and 3 from J; bases not matched to a gene: 7. The CDR3 covers 16 residues.

This clonotype showed up just a few times. This rearrangement joins TRBV12-3 or TRBV12-4 to TRBJ1-2; D gene uncertain. Trimming took off 2 bases at V and 2 bases at J, with 6 bases between the two ends. CDR3 size: 13 residues. The CDR3 protein is CASSLSLNYGYTF. The CDR3 region has the DNA TGTGCCAGCAGTTTATCGTTGAACTATGGCTACACCTTC.

This clonotype was counted between two and nine times. In DNA, the CDR3 is TGTGCCAGCAGCTTTCCCAACAGGGCCTCCTACGAGCAGTACTTC. Its translation is CASSFPNRASYEQYF. The chain employs TRBV7-2 and TRBJ2-7, with a possible D match to TRBD1 (6 bases). This CDR3 spans 15 amino acids. The V and J ends lost 3 bases and 0 bases respectively, with 12 bases between them. Germline V gene data show CDR1 as SGHTA and CDR2 as FQGNSA.

This clonotype was observed many times. The chain joins TRBV5-1 to TRBJ2-7, with 10 bases aligning to TRBD2. The germline gives CDR1 SGHRS, CDR2 YFSETQ. V trimming: 1 base; J trimming: 7 bases; junction bases outside the gene matches: 8. The CDR3 runs 15 residues. The CDR3 is CASSLWVGTSEEQYF. The CDR3 DNA reads TGCGCCAGCAGCTTGTGGGTTGGGACTAGCGAAGAGCAGTACTTC.

This sequence joins TRBV7-9 and TRBJ1-2; possible D gene TRBD1, 6 bases. V was clipped by 2 bases and J by 4 bases, with 11 bases between them. The CDR3 length is 14 residues. The germline V gene has CDR1 SEHNR and CDR2 FQNEAQ (reference sequence). CDR3 sequence reads: CASSLPGASYGYTF. In nucleotides, the CDR3 is TGTGCCAGCAGCTTACCAGGGGCCTCCTATGGCTACACCTTC.

Many counts were recorded for this clonotype. The chain joins TRBV20-1 to TRBJ1-5; D is unresolved. V lost 3 bases and J lost 2, with 11 bases in between. CDR1 DFQATT and CDR2 SNEGSKA come from the germline V gene (reference sequence). There are 14 residues in the CDR3. CDR3 amino acids: CSASRLGGNQPQHF. DNA of the CDR3: TGCAGTGCTAGTCGGTTAGGAGGCAATCAGCCCCAGCATTTT.

Concerning this clonotype: A read error may explain this, as a much larger clone is one base away. The genes are TRBV29-1 and TRBJ2-2; no firm D call. The V and J ends lost 2 bases and 1 base respectively, with 5 bases between them. Germline values: CDR1 SQVTM, CDR2 ANQGSEA. The CDR3 length is 13 residues. This CDR3 reads CSVERQNTGELFF. The CDR3 DNA sequence: TGCAGCGTTGAAAGGCAGAACACCGGGGAGCTGTTTTTT.

This clonotype showed up just a few times. The chain is built from TRBV4-2 and TRBJ2-1; D ambiguous. The CDR3 consists of 15 residues. The germline gives CDR1 LGHNA, CDR2 YNFKEQ. Deletions cut 0 bases from V and 1 base from J, with 7 bases between. CDR3 sequence reads: CASSQDPRSYNEQFF. The CDR3, as DNA: TGTGCCAGCAGCCAAGATCCCAGATCCTACAATGAGCAGTTCTTC.

This clonotype has at least ten counts. The rearrangement uses TRBV12-3 or TRBV12-4 and TRBJ1-5, with unresolved D. This CDR3 region has 13 residues. V was cut by 6 bases and J by 5 bases, with 11 bases left in between. The CDR3 coding sequence is TGTGCCAGCAGCTCTCCCCCAGATCAGCCCCAGCATTTT. Translating it yields CASSSPPDQPQHF.

This rearrangement joins TRBV10-3 to TRBJ2-3, with D unresolved. This CDR3 contains 14 residues. Germline V gene sequence: CDR1 ENHRY, CDR2 SYGVKD. V was clipped by 2 bases and J by 6 bases, with 12 bases between them. This CDR3 is CAISESEEFDTQYF. The CDR3 DNA reads TGTGCCATCAGTGAGAGCGAAGAGTTCGATACGCAGTATTTT.

The V call is TRBV5-6, the J call TRBJ1-1; D remains unclear. Germline V gene sequence: CDR1 SGHDT, CDR2 YYEEEE. V shed 0 bases and J shed 4 bases, with 13 bases lying between them. The CDR3 is made up of 15 amino acids. CDR3 nucleotide sequence: TGTGCCAGCAGCTTGGAGGGCGGGATGCCCACTGAAGCTTTCTTT. It codes for CASSLEGGMPTEAFF.

The chain links TRBV4-1 to TRBJ2-1; the match to TRBD2 covers 9 bases. CDR3 length: 17 amino acids. Germline CDR1 and CDR2: MGHRA and YSYEKL. The V segment lost 1 base and the J segment 7 bases; nucleotides outside the gene matches: 11. CDR3 coding DNA: TGCGCCAGCAGCCAAGTAGGTAGCGGGGGCTCTGTGAATGAGCAGTTCTTC. As protein: CASSQVGSGGSVNEQFF.

This rearrangement joins TRBV4-1 to TRBJ2-1, with D possibly being TRBD2 (6 bases). CDR1 and CDR2 from the germline V gene are MGHRA and YSYEKL. V lost 2 bases and J 10 bases, leaving 21 bases between the germline ends. CDR3 length equals 16 residues. The CDR3 spells CASSQPTGTAGREQFF. DNA of the CDR3: TGCGCCAGCAGCCAACCGACCGGGACTGCCGGCCGGGAGCAGTTCTTC.

There are a few counts of this clonotype. This chain links TRBV4-2 with TRBJ2-7; D is uncertain. Germline CDR1 is LGHNA and CDR2 is YNFKEQ. V was cut by 0 bases and J by 7 bases, with 7 bases left in between. The CDR3 consists of 12 residues. In DNA, the CDR3 is TGTGCCAGCAGCCAAGATCCGAGGGAGCAGTACTTC. This gives the protein CASSQDPREQYF.

V usage is TRBV5-1 and J usage is TRBJ2-1; 7 bases are shared with TRBD2. With 1 base clipped from V and 5 bases from J, the junction kept 9 bases outside the gene matches. This CDR3 contains 16 residues. Germline V gives CDR1 SGHRS, CDR2 YFSETQ. CDR3 sequence reads: CASSLSAQRGHNEQFF. In DNA form, the CDR3 reads TGCGCCAGCAGCTTGTCGGCACAGCGGGGCCACAATGAGCAGTTCTTC.

This clonotype was seen a handful of times. The genes are TRBV9 and TRBJ1-3, with 9 bases identical to TRBD1. The germline CDR1 and CDR2 sequences are SGDLS and YYNGEE. Germline trimming cut 4 bases from V and 5 bases from J; bases unmatched to any gene: 7. CDR3 length equals 15 residues. CDR3 sequence reads: CASSFLGQGRNTIYF. As DNA, the CDR3 is TGTGCCAGCAGCTTTCTGGGACAGGGTAGAAACACCATATATTTT.

A few counts support this clonotype. The V gene is TRBV4-1, the J gene TRBJ2-3; D remains unclear. This CDR3 region has 14 residues. V was shortened by 0 bases and J by 1 base, with 5 bases between the two germline ends. CDR1 and CDR2 from the germline V gene are MGHRA and YSYEKL. For the CDR3, the DNA is TGCGCCAGCAGCCAAGATGTGGGCACAGATACGCAGTATTTT. Translated, it gives CASSQDVGTDTQYF.

This clonotype appeared once. The chain links TRBV12-3 or TRBV12-4 to TRBJ2-5, with a tentative D call TRBD2 (5 bases). The CDR3 has 19 residues. V was shortened by 0 bases and J by 1 base, with 21 bases between the two germline ends. The CDR3 is CASSLAGRGRINPQETQYF. The CDR3 DNA reads TGTGCCAGCAGTTTAGCGGGCAGAGGGAGAATTAACCCCCAAGAGACCCAGTACTTC.

This clonotype has ten or more counts. CDR3 sequence reads: CASTRETHSNQPQHF. The CDR3 DNA reads TGTGCCAGCACCAGGGAGACTCATAGCAATCAGCCCCAGCATTTT. The V gene is TRBV12-3 or TRBV12-4, the J gene TRBJ1-5, with TRBD1 as a possible D gene (5 bases). V was clipped by 7 bases and J by 0 bases, with 13 bases between them. CDR3 length: 15 residues.

In its sample, this clonotype was seen a few times. The J gene is TRBJ1-1, the V gene TRBV7-6; 8 positions agree with TRBD1. CDR3 length: 14 amino acids. The germline V gene encodes CDR1 SGHVS and CDR2 FNYEAQ. Trimming removed 5 bases from V and 10 bases from J; junction bases left unmatched: 12. The CDR3 nucleotides read TGTGCCAGCAGCCTGGGGACAGGTGGGTCCGGAGCTTTCTTT. It yields the protein CASSLGTGGSGAFF. The entire variable domain, with the rest obtained from reference TRBV7-6 and TRBJ1-1, is as follows: GAGVSQSPRYKVTKRGQDVALRCDPISGHVSLYWYRQALGQGPEFLTYFNYEAQQDKSGLPNDRFSAERPEGSISTLTIQRTEQRDSAMYRCASSLGTGGSGAFFGQGTRLTVV.